This entry lists 7 T cell receptor beta chains sequenced from one sample in a study of CD8 T cells in Susac syndrome. cDNA came from about 0.5 to 1 ug RNA primed by random hexamers. TCRdb re-derived calls from the immunoSEQ multiplex PCR reads in MiXCR, one entry per CDR3 protein. The sample lists about 300,000 distinct CDR3 sequences, approximately 85% occurring once. The sequenced sample consisted of CD8+ T cells from PBMCs. The receptors stem from a human donor with multiple sclerosis.

This rearrangement joins TRBV24-1 to TRBJ2-4, with 10 bases lining up with TRBD2. Germline V gene lookup returns CDR1 KGHDR and CDR2 SFDVKD. The CDR3 has 14 residues. After removal of 3 bases from V and 8 bases from J, the junction contained 3 bases not matched to a gene. CDR3 protein: CATSDPGTSDIQYF. The CDR3 nucleotides are TGTGCCACCAGTGATCCCGGGACTAGCGACATTCAGTACTTC.

V is TRBV12-5 and J is TRBJ2-7; TRBD2 might be the D (6 bases). V was pared by 5 bases and J by 3 bases, with 14 bases between. This CDR3 contains 14 residues. Germline values: CDR1 LGHNT, CDR2 FRNRAP. The CDR3 is CASGELEGHYEQYF. CDR3 bases: TGTGCTAGTGGTGAGTTGGAGGGTCACTACGAGCAGTACTTC.

The sample holds a few counts of this clonotype. The V gene is TRBV5-4, the J gene TRBJ2-3, with D unclear. The CDR3 has 14 amino acids. The V gene's germline CDR1 is SGHNT and CDR2 YYREEE (reference sequence). V lost 1 base and J lost 4, with 10 bases in between. DNA for the CDR3: TGTGCCAGCAGCTTGATTGAGGTCGCAGATACGCAGTATTTT. It encodes CASSLIEVADTQYF.

This sequence joins TRBV5-4 and TRBJ2-1; unclear D gene. The CDR3 has 12 amino acids. Trimming removed 9 bases from V and 4 bases from J, with 11 bases in between. CDR1 and CDR2 from the germline V gene are SGHNT and YYREEE (reference sequence). The CDR3 is CATRAGYNEQFF. DNA for the CDR3: TGTGCCACCCGGGCAGGATACAATGAGCAGTTCTTC.

This sequence joins TRBV7-9 and TRBJ2-3, with 7 bases matching TRBD1. V was clipped by 4 bases and J by 6 bases; unmatched bases: 13. This CDR3 spans 16 amino acids. Germline lookup yields CDR1 SEHNR and CDR2 FQNEAQ (reference sequence). The CDR3 nucleotides read TGTGCCAGCAGCTCACCGGGACAGAAAGACCCGGATACGCAGTATTTT. It encodes CASSSPGQKDPDTQYF.

The chain uses TRBV15 and TRBJ1-5, with a weak D call TRBD1 (5 bases). The CDR3 is 17 amino acids. Trimming cost V 1 base and J 6 bases, with 19 bases left between them. Germline CDR1 is LNHNV and CDR2 is YYDKDF (reference sequence). The CDR3 DNA is TGTGCCACCAGCAGAGGCCTCCGGGACGAGGGGCCTCAGCCCCAGCATTTT. It yields the protein CATSRGLRDEGPQPQHF.

This chain uses TRBV14 with TRBJ2-1; no clear D gene. The germline CDR1 and CDR2 sequences are SGHDN and FVKESK. This CDR3 comprises 17 residues. Deletions cut 0 bases from V and 4 bases from J, with 16 bases between. The CDR3 is CASSQDHGFSTYNEQFF. As DNA, the CDR3 is TGTGCCAGCAGCCAAGATCATGGCTTCTCCACTTACAATGAGCAGTTCTTC. Based on the CDR3 plus reference TRBV14 and TRBJ2-1, the full variable domain is EAGVTQFPSHSVIEKGQTVTLRCDPISGHDNLYWYRRVMGKEIKFLLHFVKESKQDESGMPNNRFLAERTGGTYSTLKVQPAELEDSGVYFCASSQDHGFSTYNEQFFGPGTRLTVL.